This T cell receptor beta chain emerged from a study of blood T cell repertoires in COVID-19. Overall study context: The United States, Italy and Spain provided the acute and convalescent COVID-19 samples.

After removal of 2 bases from V and 4 bases from J, the junction contained 6 bases not matched to a gene. Germline CDR1 is MGHDK and CDR2 is SYGVNS. This CDR3 region has 16 residues. Per the authors' pipeline: Amplified reference gene primers provided the basis for estimating nucleated cell counts. The table came from immunoSEQ multiplex PCR; TCRdb's copy has only in-frame clones and leaves some out. That table is the source of V, J and clone size, and D and trimming were worked out from the DNA. The sample carries about 270,000 clones, about 91% recorded once. Participants' own reports of clinical history determined their cohort assignment. A case of COVID-19 had been met by exposed participants within 2 weeks before study entry.

V usage is TRBV25-1 and J usage is TRBJ2-7, with 12 bases identical to TRBD2. This sequence originates from a man aged 40-50 years who had been exposed to COVID-19. The sample taken for sequencing was PBMCs or T cells enriched from blood (not recorded which). In DNA form, the CDR3 reads TGTGCCAGCAGTGAAAGGACTAGCGGGACGAATTACGAGCAGTACTTC. It specifies CASSERTSGTNYEQYF.